The T cell receptor (beta chain) described here comes from a study of cytomegalovirus exposure and HLA in healthy donors. Study-wide results and limits: TCR clusters originating in the first cohort tended to co-occur in the 110 or so validation repertoires, according to a later analysis.

The length of the CDR3 is 15 residues. V was trimmed by 5 bases and J by 7 bases, leaving 17 bases between them. Looked up from germline, CDR1 is SGHVS and CDR2 is FNYEAQ. The donors were part of the validation cohort of 95 to 150 subjects. That cohort was separate from the first cohort, which comprised 500 to 850 subjects. This table comes from immunoSEQ multiplex PCR, and its TCRdb copy is limited to in-frame clones, with some not included. The data hold under 200,000 clones, with 86% observed a single time. Remarks on this clone: Its antigen is still unknown.

The sequence was obtained from a woman aged 30 to 39 in good health and CMV-seronegative. The rearrangement links TRBV7-6 to TRBJ2-2, with TRBD2 as a possible D gene (5 bases). Sequenced input: PBMCs. The CDR3 DNA is TGTGCCAGCAGCCCAAATGAGGGTTCCCTCGGGGAGCTGTTTTTT. This sequence encodes CASSPNEGSLGELFF.